One sample yielded the 13 T cell receptor beta chains listed below, sequenced in a study of long-term antiretroviral therapy in people with HIV. It was version v3.0 of the immunoSEQ assay that was run at survey level. Data came from immunoSEQ multiplex PCR; TCRdb stores just in-frame clones and leaves some out. The repertoire holds approximately 6,400 clones, with more than 60% as singletons. The input for sequencing was unsorted PBMCs, taken 0.5 years before starting antiretroviral therapy. The receptors derive from a man aged 40-49 years with HIV.

In the case of this clone: The sample has other DNA sequences that encode this CDR3 too. The genes are TRBV20-1 and TRBJ1-1; D is ambiguous. The CDR3 is 11 amino acids. Germline values: CDR1 DFQATT, CDR2 SNEGSKA (reference sequence). Trimming removed 6 bases at V and 2 bases at J, with 7 bases between. The CDR3 protein is CSAGSNTEAFF. CDR3 DNA sequence: TGCAGTGCGGGCAGCAACACTGAAGCTTTCTTT.

V usage is TRBV5-1 and J usage is TRBJ2-7; 9 positions agree with TRBD1. Germline assignment: CDR1 SGHRS and CDR2 YFSETQ. Losses at the gene ends were 6 bases for V and 2 bases for J; bases not matched to a gene: 12. This CDR3 is built from 16 residues. The CDR3 DNA sequence: TGCGCCAGCAACGAAATTAATTGGACAGGGGCCTACGAGCAGTACTTC. Protein product: CASNEINWTGAYEQYF.

This sequence joins TRBV29-1 and TRBJ2-3, with a possible D match to TRBD2 (5 bases). Germline assignment: CDR1 SQVTM and CDR2 ANQGSEA. Trimming removed 7 bases at V and 2 bases at J, with 13 bases between. The CDR3 runs to 13 residues. As DNA, the CDR3 is TGCAGCGCCGGAGGCGGGCACACAGATACGCAGTATTTT. It encodes CSAGGGHTDTQYF.

V usage is TRBV5-1 and J usage is TRBJ1-4; D is perhaps TRBD1 (6 bases). From germline, CDR1 is SGHRS and CDR2 YFSETQ. V was pared by 1 base and J by 2 bases, with 12 bases between. The CDR3 spans 16 residues. CDR3 nucleotides: TGCGCCAGCAGCTTGAGGGGGGCCCCGACTAATGAAAAACTGTTTTTT. It encodes CASSLRGAPTNEKLFF.

V and J are TRBV9 and TRBJ1-6; D not resolved. The CDR3 sequence is 14 residues long. Germline CDR1 and CDR2: SGDLS and YYNGEE. Deletions cut 0 bases from V and 8 bases from J, with 9 bases between. The CDR3 DNA reads as TGTGCCAGCAGCGTAGGGCAGGCCTATTCACCCCTCCACTTT. Translating it yields CASSVGQAYSPLHF.

This clone has just a few counts. V is TRBV4-3 and J is TRBJ1-2; 8 bases map to TRBD1. V lost 4 bases to trimming and J lost 8 bases; unmatched junction nucleotides: 9. The V gene's germline CDR1 is LGHNA and CDR2 YSLEER. The CDR3 is made up of 14 amino acids. This CDR3 reads CASSPNQGAGGYTF. The CDR3 DNA reads TGCGCCAGCAGCCCGAACCAGGGGGCGGGAGGCTACACCTTC.

J is TRBJ2-7 and V is TRBV29-1; tentative D call: TRBD2 (6 bases). Looked up from germline, CDR1 is SQVTM and CDR2 is ANQGSEA. The V gene lost 8 bases and the J gene lost 2 bases, with 7 bases spanning the gap. CDR3 length equals 10 residues. The chain's CDR3 is CSPGAYEQYF. CDR3 nucleotide sequence: TGCAGCCCGGGAGCCTACGAGCAGTACTTC.

The chain links TRBV11-2 to TRBJ2-3; tentatively, D is TRBD2 (7 bases). The CDR3 is made up of 15 amino acids. Trimming cost V 1 base and J 1 base, with 9 bases left between them. The germline gives CDR1 SGHAT, CDR2 FQNNGV. CDR3 coding DNA: TGTGCCAGCAGCTTAGCGGGGGGCCGCACAGATACGCAGTATTTT. Encoded protein: CASSLAGGRTDTQYF.

The table lists this clone with a few counts. The V call is TRBV7-3, the J call TRBJ2-7; possible D gene TRBD2, 6 bases. Looked up from germline, CDR1 is SGHTA and CDR2 is FQGTGA. Trimming cost V 3 bases and J 3 bases, with 9 bases left between them. The CDR3 runs 13 residues. CDR3 residues: CASSLTRDYEQYF. CDR3 bases: TGTGCCAGCAGCTTGACTAGAGACTACGAGCAGTACTTC.

This clone came up once. V and J are TRBV5-1 and TRBJ1-2, with a tentative D call TRBD1 (6 bases). The ends were cut back, 4 bases at V and 4 bases at J, with 20 bases in the middle. The CDR3 has 16 amino acids. Germline V lookup: CDR1 SGHRS, CDR2 YFSETQ. CDR3 in amino acids: CASSLVAGVVGYGYTF. CDR3 DNA: TGCGCCAGCAGCCTAGTTGCAGGGGTAGTAGGCTATGGCTACACCTTC. The variable domain in full, completed from reference TRBV5-1 and TRBJ1-2, reads KAGVTQTPRYLIKTRGQQVTLSCSPISGHRSVSWYQQTPGQGLQFLFEYFSETQRNKGNFPGRFSGRQFSNSRSEMNVSTLELGDSALYLCASSLVAGVVGYGYTFGSGTRLTVV.

The chain employs TRBV30 and TRBJ2-7; TRBD1 aligns across 8 bases. Unmatched junction bases numbered 7, after V lost 0 bases and J lost 3 bases. Germline V lookup: CDR1 GTSNPN, CDR2 SVGIG (reference sequence). This CDR3 has 15 amino acids. DNA of the CDR3: TGTGCCTGGAGTGTAGGGACAGGAGTTCTCTACGAGCAGTACTTC. Protein sequence: CAWSVGTGVLYEQYF.

This clone was observed a few times. V gene TRBV27 combines with J gene TRBJ1-1, with 8 positions matching TRBD1. With 5 bases clipped from V and 4 bases from J, the junction kept 6 bases outside the gene matches. The germline CDR1 and CDR2 sequences are MNHEY and SMNVEV (reference sequence). This CDR3 region has 14 residues. DNA of the CDR3: TGTGCCAGCAGTCCCACAGGGGGAGGCACTGAAGCTTTCTTT. Translation gives CASSPTGGGTEAFF.

This sequence joins TRBV18 and TRBJ1-5; D remains ambiguous. Per the germline V gene, CDR1 is KGHSH and CDR2 is LQKENI. The CDR3 totals 15 residues. Between the trimmed V and J ends, which lost 6 bases and 4 bases, there was a span of 16 bases. CDR3 DNA sequence: TGTGCCAGCTCCCCGGAGGAGGCCCTTAATCAGCCCCAGCATTTT. Residues: CASSPEEALNQPQHF.